This entry is about one T cell receptor (beta chain). In the original analysis: Reference gene primers were amplified, and this amplification served to estimate nucleated cell counts. Profiling relied on immunoSEQ multiplex PCR, and the TCRdb table lists in-frame clones only, not all of them. That table is the source of V, J and clone size, and D and trimming were worked out from the DNA. The sample records 150,000 to 200,000 clones, roughly 85% being singletons. The data are from a study of blood T cell repertoires in COVID-19. Study-level information: Acute and convalescent COVID-19 specimens originated in the United States, Italy and Spain. The analysed material was cDNA or gDNA that came from T cells, B-cell-depleted T cells, or PBMCs.

Unmatched junction bases numbered 10, after V lost 4 bases and J lost 4 bases. The CDR3 spans 16 residues. Germline CDR1 reads LNHNV; CDR2 reads YYDKDF (reference sequence). The TCR originated in a man aged 60 to 69 with active or convalescent COVID-19. The sequencing sample was made of peripheral blood. The chain combines TRBV15 with TRBJ2-1, with 7 bases that match TRBD2. Here the CDR3 DNA reads TGTGCCACCAGCATGAATACACCGGGACTATACAATGAGCAGTTCTTC. This gives the protein CATSMNTPGLYNEQFF.